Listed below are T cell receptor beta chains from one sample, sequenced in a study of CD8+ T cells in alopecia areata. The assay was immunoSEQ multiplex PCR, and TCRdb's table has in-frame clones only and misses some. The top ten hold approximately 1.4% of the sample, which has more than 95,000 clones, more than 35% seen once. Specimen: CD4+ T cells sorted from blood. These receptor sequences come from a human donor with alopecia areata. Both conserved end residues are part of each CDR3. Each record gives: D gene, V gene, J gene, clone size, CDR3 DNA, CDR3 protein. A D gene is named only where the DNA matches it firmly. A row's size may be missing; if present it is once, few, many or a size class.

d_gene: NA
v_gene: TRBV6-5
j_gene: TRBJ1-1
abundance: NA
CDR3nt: TGTGCCAGCACCAAAGCGGGGAACACTGAAGCTTTCTTT
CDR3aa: CASTKAGNTEAFF

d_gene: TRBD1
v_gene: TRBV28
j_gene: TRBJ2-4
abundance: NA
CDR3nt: TGTGCCAGCAGTCTTGGGACAGGGACAGCCAAAAACATTCAGTACTTC
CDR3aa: CASSLGTGTAKNIQYF

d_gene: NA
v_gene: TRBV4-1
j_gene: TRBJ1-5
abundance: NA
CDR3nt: TGCGCCAGCAGCCATCCGACGGGGAGGGGAGTCGTCAGGAGCAATCAGCCCCAGCATTTT
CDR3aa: CASSHPTGRGVVRSNQPQHF

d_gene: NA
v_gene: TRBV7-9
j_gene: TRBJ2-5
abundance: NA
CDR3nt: TGTGCCACGCACGCCCCCACGGGACCGAGGGAGACCCAGTACTTC
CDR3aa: CATHAPTGPRETQYF

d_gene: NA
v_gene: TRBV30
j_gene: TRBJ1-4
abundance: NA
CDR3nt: TGTGCCTGGAGGGTACAGGGAACTAATGAAAAACTGTTTTTT
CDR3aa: CAWRVQGTNEKLFF

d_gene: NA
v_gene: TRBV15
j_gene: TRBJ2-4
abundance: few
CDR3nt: TGTGCCACCAGCAGAGATAGGCTAGGCGGGCGAGTAGCCAAAAACATTCAGTACTTC
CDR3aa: CATSRDRLGGRVAKNIQYF

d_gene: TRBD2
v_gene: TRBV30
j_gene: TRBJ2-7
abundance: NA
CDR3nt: TGTGCCTGGAGGATCCTAGCGGGAGGGGACGAGCAGTACTTC
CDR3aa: CAWRILAGGDEQYF

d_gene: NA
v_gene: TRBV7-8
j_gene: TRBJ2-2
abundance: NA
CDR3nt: TGTGCCAGCAGCAAGCTCAGGGCGACGAGAACCGGGGAGCTGTTTTTT
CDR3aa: CASSKLRATRTGELFF

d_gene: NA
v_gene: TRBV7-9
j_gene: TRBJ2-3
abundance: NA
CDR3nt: TGTGCCAGCAGCTTAGTCTATGCTCTAAGCACAGATACGCAGTATTTT
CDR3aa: CASSLVYALSTDTQYF

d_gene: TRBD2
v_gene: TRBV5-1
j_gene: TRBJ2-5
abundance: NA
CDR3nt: TGCGCCAGCAGCCTCGGGACTAGCGTGGAGACCCAGTACTTC
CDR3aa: CASSLGTSVETQYF

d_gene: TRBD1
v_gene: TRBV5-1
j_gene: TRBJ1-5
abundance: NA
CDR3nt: TGCGCCAGCAGCTGGGGAGGGACAGACAATCAGCCCCAGCATTTT
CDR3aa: CASSWGGTDNQPQHF

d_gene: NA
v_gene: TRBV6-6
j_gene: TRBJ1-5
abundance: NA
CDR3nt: TGTGCCAGCAGTTACCTCCCGACAGCAATCGGTCAGCCCCAGCATTTT
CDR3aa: CASSYLPTAIGQPQHF

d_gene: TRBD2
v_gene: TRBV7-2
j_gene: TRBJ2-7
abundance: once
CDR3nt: TGTGCCAGCAGCCCAGGGCGGAGCGGGGGGGCCAGTGACGAGCAGTACTTC
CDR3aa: CASSPGRSGGASDEQYF

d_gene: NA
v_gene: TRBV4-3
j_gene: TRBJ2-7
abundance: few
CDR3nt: TGCGCCAGCAGCCAAGTTACGGGGGCAACCTACGAGCAGTACTTC
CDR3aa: CASSQVTGATYEQYF

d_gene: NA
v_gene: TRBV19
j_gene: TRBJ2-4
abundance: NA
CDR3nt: TGTGCCAGTAGTCTACAGAACATTCAGTACTTC
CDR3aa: CASSLQNIQYF

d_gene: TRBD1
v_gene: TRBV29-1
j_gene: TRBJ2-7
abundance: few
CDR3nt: TGCAGCGTCCAAAGGGACAGCTACGAGCAGTACTTC
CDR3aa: CSVQRDSYEQYF

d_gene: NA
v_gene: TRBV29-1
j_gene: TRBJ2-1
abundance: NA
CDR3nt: TGCAGCGTCGGGGGAGGGACCGGGGACACTGAGCAGTTCTTC
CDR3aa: CSVGGGTGDTEQFF

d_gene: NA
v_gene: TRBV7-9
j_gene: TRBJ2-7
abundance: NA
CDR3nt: TGTGCCAGCAGCTTTCTCAGAGCACCCTACGAGCAGTACTTC
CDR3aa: CASSFLRAPYEQYF

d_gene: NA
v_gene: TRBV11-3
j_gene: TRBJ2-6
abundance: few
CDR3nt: TGTGCCAGCAGCTTATCTGGGGCCAACGTCCTGACTTTC
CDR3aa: CASSLSGANVLTF

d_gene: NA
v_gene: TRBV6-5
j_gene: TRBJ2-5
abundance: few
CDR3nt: TGTGCCAGCAGTTACGGCCCTGGGTCTAAAGAGACCCAGTACTTC
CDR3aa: CASSYGPGSKETQYF

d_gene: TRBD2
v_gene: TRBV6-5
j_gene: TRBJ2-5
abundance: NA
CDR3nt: TGTGCCAGCAGTTACTCGAGTAGCGGGGGCCAAGAGACCCAGTACTTC
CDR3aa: CASSYSSSGGQETQYF

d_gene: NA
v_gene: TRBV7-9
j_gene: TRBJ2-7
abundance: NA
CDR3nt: TGTGCCAGCAACACATGGGTTTCCTACGAGCAGTACTTC
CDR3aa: CASNTWVSYEQYF

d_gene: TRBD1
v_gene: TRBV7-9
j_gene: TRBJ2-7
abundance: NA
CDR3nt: TGTGCCAGCAGCCGGATGACAGGGGCCGACGAGCAGTACTTC
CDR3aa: CASSRMTGADEQYF

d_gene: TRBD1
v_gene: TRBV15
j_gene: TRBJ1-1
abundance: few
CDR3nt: TGTGCCACCAGCAGAGATCCAGGGGGCTCAGTTGAAGCTTTCTTT
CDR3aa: CATSRDPGGSVEAFF

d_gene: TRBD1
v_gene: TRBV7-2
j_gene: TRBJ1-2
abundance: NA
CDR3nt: TGTGCCAGCAGCTGGGGGGACAGGGCGAACTATGGCTACACCTTC
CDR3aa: CASSWGDRANYGYTF

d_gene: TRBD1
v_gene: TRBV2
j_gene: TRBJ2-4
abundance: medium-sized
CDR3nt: TGTGCCAGCGCCACGGGCAGGGGACAGAACATTCAGTACTTC
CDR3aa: CASATGRGQNIQYF

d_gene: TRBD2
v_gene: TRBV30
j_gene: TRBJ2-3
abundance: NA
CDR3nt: TGTGCCTGCTCCGCTAGCGGGGCCGGGCGTGGTACGCAGTATTTT
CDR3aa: CACSASGAGRGTQYF

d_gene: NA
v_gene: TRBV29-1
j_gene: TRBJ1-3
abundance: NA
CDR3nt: TGCAGCGTTGAAGCGGTGGGGCTCTCATCGGGAAACACCATATATTTT
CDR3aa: CSVEAVGLSSGNTIYF

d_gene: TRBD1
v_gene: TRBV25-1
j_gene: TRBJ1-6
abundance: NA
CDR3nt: TGTGCCAGCAGTCCAGCCGGGACAGGGGGCAGTTCACCCCTCCACTTT
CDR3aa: CASSPAGTGGSSPLHF

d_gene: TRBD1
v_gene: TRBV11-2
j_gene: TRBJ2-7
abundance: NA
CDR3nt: TGTGCCAGCAGCTATACCGGGACAGGTATCCTTCGCGAGCAGTACTTC
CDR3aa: CASSYTGTGILREQYF

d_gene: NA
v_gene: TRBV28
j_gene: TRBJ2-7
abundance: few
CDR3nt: TGTGCCAGCAGTTTAGTGGGGAACGAGCAGTACTTC
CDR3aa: CASSLVGNEQYF

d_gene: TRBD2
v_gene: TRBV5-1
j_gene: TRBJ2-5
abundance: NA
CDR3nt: TGCGCCAGCAGCTTGGTCCTAGCGGGAGTGGTCCCGGAGACCCAGTACTTC
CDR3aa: CASSLVLAGVVPETQYF

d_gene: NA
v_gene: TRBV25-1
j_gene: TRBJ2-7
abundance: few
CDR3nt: TGTGCCAGCAGTACCGAATTTAGGGAGCAGTACTTC
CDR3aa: CASSTEFREQYF

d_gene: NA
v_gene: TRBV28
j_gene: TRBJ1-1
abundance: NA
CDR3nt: TGTGCCAGCAGTTTGCACACTGTGGGCACTGAAGCTTTCTTT
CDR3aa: CASSLHTVGTEAFF

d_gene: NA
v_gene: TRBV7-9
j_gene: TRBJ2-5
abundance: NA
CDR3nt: TGTGCCAGCAGCTTTTTTACAGATCAAGAGACCCAGTACTTC
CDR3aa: CASSFFTDQETQYF

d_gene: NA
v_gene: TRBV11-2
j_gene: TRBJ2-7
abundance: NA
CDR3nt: TGTGCCAGCAGCTCGCCCTCCTCCTACGAGCAGTACTTC
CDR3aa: CASSSPSSYEQYF

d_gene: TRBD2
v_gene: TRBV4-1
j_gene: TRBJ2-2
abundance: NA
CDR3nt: TGCGCCAGCAGTCACGAAGCCGGAGCGGGACCAACGAACACCGGGGAGCTGTTTTTT
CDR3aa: CASSHEAGAGPTNTGELFF

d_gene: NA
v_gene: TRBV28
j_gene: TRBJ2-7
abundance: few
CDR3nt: TGTGCCAGCAGTTTATCGGGTTACGAGCAGTACTTC
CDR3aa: CASSLSGYEQYF

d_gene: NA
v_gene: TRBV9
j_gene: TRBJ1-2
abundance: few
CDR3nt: TGTGCCAGCAGCGGAGCTTCGGCCAACTATGGCTACACCTTC
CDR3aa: CASSGASANYGYTF

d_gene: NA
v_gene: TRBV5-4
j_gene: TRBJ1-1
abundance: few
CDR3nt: TGTGCCAGCAGCTTGGACAGCATGAACACTGAAGCTTTCTTT
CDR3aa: CASSLDSMNTEAFF

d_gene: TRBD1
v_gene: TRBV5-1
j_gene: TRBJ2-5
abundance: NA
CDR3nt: TGCGCCAGCAGCAACGGACAGGGTCGGGAGACCCAGTACTTC
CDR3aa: CASSNGQGRETQYF